These T cell receptor beta chains were read from a single sample in a study of blood T cells in healthy people across ages. TCRdb reprocessed the 5' RACE reads with MiXCR, giving one entry per CDR3 protein. The table has some 1,800,000 distinct CDR3 sequences, approximately 40% seen once. Sequenced sample: blood. These receptors were taken from a human donor in good health. Both conserved end residues are part of each CDR3. The D gene is left open where the match is weak. Clone size is shown for a subset of rows, as once, few, many or a class of expanded clone.

J: TRBJ2-5
V: TRBV29-1
size: NA
D: NA
DNA: TGCAGCGTTACTAGGGAAGAGACCCAGTACTTC
CDR3: CSVTREETQYF

J: TRBJ2-7
V: TRBV20-1
size: NA
D: TRBD2
DNA: TGCAGTGCTCTCACCGGGGGGAGCTCCTACGAGCAGTACTTC
CDR3: CSALTGGSSYEQYF

J: TRBJ2-3
V: TRBV4-2
size: NA
D: TRBD2
DNA: TGTGCCAGCAGCCTTAGGAACGGGGGGACTGACACAGATACGCAGTATTTT
CDR3: CASSLRNGGTDTDTQYF

J: TRBJ2-3
V: TRBV7-2
size: NA
D: TRBD2
DNA: TGTGCCAGCAGCTTGGTTAGCGGGTGGACAGATACGCAGTATTTT
CDR3: CASSLVSGWTDTQYF

J: TRBJ2-4
V: TRBV10-3
size: NA
D: TRBD1
DNA: TGCGCCATCACAAGAGCGGCGGCGACAGGGGAGCAGTACTTC
CDR3: CAITRAAATGEQYF

J: TRBJ1-2
V: TRBV4-2
size: NA
D: NA
DNA: TGTGCCAACAGCCAAGATTGGGGCGAGGGAACTTTAAACTATGGCTACACCTTC
CDR3: CANSQDWGEGTLNYGYTF

J: TRBJ1-5
V: TRBV7-2
size: NA
D: NA
DNA: TGTGCCAGCAGCCCCTTGCCGTATAGCAATCAGCCCCAGCATTTT
CDR3: CASSPLPYSNQPQHF

J: TRBJ2-7
V: TRBV5-1
size: many
D: NA
DNA: TGTGCCAGCAGTTTAGGGACGTCCACCTACGAGCAGTACTTC
CDR3: CASSLGTSTYEQYF

J: TRBJ1-2
V: TRBV7-8
size: few
D: NA
DNA: TGTGCCAGCAGCTTAGAAAGACACAACTATGGCTACACCTTC
CDR3: CASSLERHNYGYTF

J: TRBJ2-1
V: TRBV7-9
size: NA
D: NA
DNA: TGTGCCAGCGCCGGAGCGAATACCTACAATGAGCAGTTCTTC
CDR3: CASAGANTYNEQFF

J: TRBJ2-4
V: TRBV29-1
size: NA
D: NA
DNA: TGCAGCGTTGTTAGGCGACTACTTCAATACAATGAGCAGTACTTC
CDR3: CSVVRRLLQYNEQYF

J: TRBJ1-1
V: TRBV3-1
size: few
D: NA
DNA: TGTGCCAGCAGCCAAGGAGGGGGAGGTGGCACTGAAGCTTTCTTT
CDR3: CASSQGGGGGTEAFF

J: TRBJ2-1
V: TRBV20-1
size: NA
D: TRBD1
DNA: TGCAGTGCTAGACCGGACAGGAACAATGAGCAGTTCTTC
CDR3: CSARPDRNNEQFF

J: TRBJ2-1
V: TRBV7-9
size: NA
D: NA
DNA: TGTGCCAGCAGCTTAGACCTGACCCCCCAGTTCTTC
CDR3: CASSLDLTPQFF

J: TRBJ1-6
V: TRBV6-6
size: NA
D: TRBD1
DNA: TGTGCCAGCGGTTACGGACAGGGCAATTCACCCCTCCACTTT
CDR3: CASGYGQGNSPLHF

J: TRBJ2-7
V: TRBV7-2
size: many
D: TRBD2
DNA: TGTGCCAGCAGCGTGGGACTAGCGGGGACGTACGAGCAGTACTTC
CDR3: CASSVGLAGTYEQYF

J: TRBJ1-1
V: TRBV4-2
size: NA
D: NA
DNA: TGTGCCAGCAGCCATGATGTCACTGAAGCTTTCTTT
CDR3: CASSHDVTEAFF

J: TRBJ1-5
V: TRBV7-2
size: NA
D: TRBD1
DNA: TGTGCCAGCAGCTTAGGTCTAGGGGACAGGGGGCGGGGGCCCCAGCATTTT
CDR3: CASSLGLGDRGRGPQHF

J: TRBJ1-5
V: TRBV6-2/TRBV6-3
size: NA
D: NA
DNA: TGTGCCAGCAGTTGGCAAGGGGGTCATTATAGCAATCAGCCCCAGCATTTT
CDR3: CASSWQGGHYSNQPQHF

J: TRBJ2-7
V: TRBV2
size: NA
D: NA
DNA: TGTGCCAGCAGGACTGTTACCTACGAGCAGTACTTC
CDR3: CASRTVTYEQYF

J: TRBJ2-1
V: TRBV20-1
size: NA
D: NA
DNA: TGCAGTGCCTCTGTTAGCTCCTACAATGAGCAGTTCTTC
CDR3: CSASVSSYNEQFF

J: TRBJ2-4
V: TRBV12-3/TRBV12-4
size: NA
D: NA
DNA: TGTGCCAGTAGTTTAGTGGGGGGGCGAGGCATTCAGTACTTC
CDR3: CASSLVGGRGIQYF

J: TRBJ2-2
V: TRBV4-3
size: NA
D: NA
DNA: TGCGCCAGCAGCCAGGGGGTGACCACCGGGGAGCTGTTTTTT
CDR3: CASSQGVTTGELFF

J: TRBJ2-3
V: TRBV29-1
size: few
D: NA
DNA: TGCAGCGTTGAAGCAAGAACGACTAGTCCAGATACGCAGTATTTT
CDR3: CSVEARTTSPDTQYF

J: TRBJ2-7
V: TRBV2
size: few
D: TRBD2
DNA: TGTGCCAGCAGTGAAGCGGGGGGGTACCACGAGCAGTACTTC
CDR3: CASSEAGGYHEQYF

J: TRBJ2-5
V: TRBV7-3
size: few
D: NA
DNA: TGTGCCAGCAGTCGAGGGGGCGGGGGCGAGACCCAGTACTTC
CDR3: CASSRGGGGETQYF

J: TRBJ1-2
V: TRBV27
size: NA
D: TRBD1
DNA: TGTGCCAGCAGTTTTCTGGGACAGGGGGCCTGGGTTCAAGGCTACACCTTC
CDR3: CASSFLGQGAWVQGYTF

J: TRBJ2-4
V: TRBV10-3
size: NA
D: NA
DNA: TGTGCCATCAGTGAGGGGACTCCACGTGAGCAGTACTTC
CDR3: CAISEGTPREQYF

J: TRBJ2-2
V: TRBV29-1
size: NA
D: TRBD2
DNA: TGCAGCGTCGAACTAGCGGGGGGACCTATTAACACCGGGGAGCTGTTTTTT
CDR3: CSVELAGGPINTGELFF

J: TRBJ2-7
V: TRBV20-1
size: NA
D: TRBD1
DNA: TGCAGTACCTACGGGACAGGGGGCTATGCGGCATCTATGAGCTCCTACGAGCAGTACTTC
CDR3: CSTYGTGGYAASMSSYEQYF

J: TRBJ2-3
V: TRBV2
size: few
D: TRBD2
DNA: TGTGCCAGCAGTGTTGGGCTAGCGGGGGCAGATACGCAGTATTTT
CDR3: CASSVGLAGADTQYF

J: TRBJ1-2
V: TRBV28
size: NA
D: TRBD1
DNA: TGTGCCAGCAGTTTTGAAGTGGGGACAGAGGGTAACTATGGCTACACCTTC
CDR3: CASSFEVGTEGNYGYTF

J: TRBJ1-5
V: TRBV15
size: NA
D: NA
DNA: TGTGCCACCGGCGGGATACTAGGGCAGCCCCAGCATTTT
CDR3: CATGGILGQPQHF

J: TRBJ2-3
V: TRBV7-9
size: NA
D: NA
DNA: TGTGCCAGCAGCTTAGGTGGTTCGGGGGCCAACACAGATACGCAGTATTTT
CDR3: CASSLGGSGANTDTQYF

J: TRBJ1-2
V: TRBV29-1
size: few
D: NA
DNA: TGCAGCGTCCTGACAGAAAACTATGGCTACACCTTC
CDR3: CSVLTENYGYTF

J: TRBJ2-1
V: TRBV9
size: NA
D: NA
DNA: TGTGCCAGCAGCGTATCGGGAAACTCCTACAATGAGCAGTTCTTC
CDR3: CASSVSGNSYNEQFF

J: TRBJ2-1
V: TRBV5-1
size: once
D: NA
DNA: TGCGCCAGCAGCCCCCCCGGGGGCCTTCATGGATACAATGAGCAGTTCTTC
CDR3: CASSPPGGLHGYNEQFF

J: TRBJ2-4
V: TRBV4-1
size: many
D: TRBD1
DNA: TGCGCCAGCAGCCACTCAAGGGTGGACAGGGTGGGCGATCAAGCCAAAAACATTCAGTACTTC
CDR3: CASSHSRVDRVGDQAKNIQYF

J: TRBJ2-5
V: TRBV10-3
size: few
D: NA
DNA: TGTGCCACCCAATCGTTTATCCAAGAGACCCAGTACTTC
CDR3: CATQSFIQETQYF

J: TRBJ2-5
V: TRBV12-3/TRBV12-4
size: few
D: NA
DNA: TGTGCCAGCAGTTTATGGGACCGCAGAGAGACCCAGTACTTC
CDR3: CASSLWDRRETQYF

J: TRBJ2-5
V: TRBV7-8
size: few
D: NA
DNA: TGTGCCAGCAGCTTAGCGCACAGTCGGGAGACCCAGTACTTC
CDR3: CASSLAHSRETQYF

J: TRBJ2-7
V: TRBV15
size: few
D: TRBD1
DNA: TGTGCCACCGGCAAAGGGGGACAGTCCTACGAGCAGTACTTC
CDR3: CATGKGGQSYEQYF

J: TRBJ2-5
V: TRBV5-1
size: NA
D: NA
DNA: TGCGCCAGCAGCTTGGCCTGGGCGTACCAAGAGACCCAGTACTTC
CDR3: CASSLAWAYQETQYF

J: TRBJ1-2
V: TRBV4-1
size: few
D: NA
DNA: TGCGCCAGCAGCCAAGATCGCAGGGGTTTGGGCTACACCTTC
CDR3: CASSQDRRGLGYTF

J: TRBJ1-1
V: TRBV6-5
size: NA
D: TRBD1
DNA: TGTGCCAGCAAAGGGGGCTTGAACACTGAAGCTTTCTTT
CDR3: CASKGGLNTEAFF

J: TRBJ2-5
V: TRBV12-3/TRBV12-4
size: NA
D: NA
DNA: TGTGCCAGCAGTTACGGGGCCCAAGAGACCCAGTACTTC
CDR3: CASSYGAQETQYF

J: TRBJ1-1
V: TRBV7-2
size: NA
D: TRBD1
DNA: TGTGCCAGCAGCTGGGACAGGGGAGAGTTAGCTTTCTTT
CDR3: CASSWDRGELAFF

J: TRBJ2-1
V: TRBV27
size: NA
D: NA
DNA: TGTGCCAGCAGTTTTCAGGGCACTTACGATGAGCAGTTCTTC
CDR3: CASSFQGTYDEQFF

J: TRBJ1-2
V: TRBV7-2
size: NA
D: NA
DNA: TGTGCCAGCAACCTTAGAGAGGGGTCCTATGGCTACACCTTC
CDR3: CASNLREGSYGYTF

J: TRBJ1-2
V: TRBV7-2
size: NA
D: TRBD1
DNA: TGTGCCAGCAGCTTAGTGGGGACAACAGGGGGCGGTGCTGGCTACACCTTC
CDR3: CASSLVGTTGGGAGYTF

J: TRBJ2-5
V: TRBV7-2
size: few
D: NA
DNA: TGTGCCAGCAGCGATAGGGACCAAAACGAAGAGACCCAGTACTTC
CDR3: CASSDRDQNEETQYF

J: TRBJ2-7
V: TRBV2
size: NA
D: NA
DNA: TGTGCCAGCAGCCCTCGGCAGGGGAACCTTTACGAGCAGTACTTC
CDR3: CASSPRQGNLYEQYF

J: TRBJ2-3
V: TRBV15
size: NA
D: TRBD1
DNA: TGTGCCACCAGCCCCTACCAGAGGACAGGACGTCTAGATACGCAGTATTTT
CDR3: CATSPYQRTGRLDTQYF

J: TRBJ2-1
V: TRBV15
size: NA
D: NA
DNA: TGTGCCACCAGCAGGCGAGCTGTAATGTTTAACAATGAGCAGTTCTTC
CDR3: CATSRRAVMFNNEQFF